The source of this T cell receptor (beta chain) is a study of cytomegalovirus exposure and HLA in healthy donors. General study points: Clonal expansion, a later analysis showed, was greater in HLA-associated TCR beta chains than in equally common others. Immune exposure information comprised only CMV serostatus.

A word on this clone: The target antigen is unknown.

PCR was performed using 60 Vbeta and 13 Jbeta primers. Using immunoSEQ multiplex PCR, the repertoire was profiled, and TCRdb retains in-frame clones only, with some absent. Altogether roughly 150,000 clones are present, 82% being singletons, with the ten largest covering more than 1.3%. Sequencing input: PBMCs. This receptor was identified in a girl aged 10-17 years in good health and CMV-seropositive.

The CDR3 region is CASRWTGPGNYGYTF. In DNA form, the CDR3 reads TGTGCCAGTAGATGGACAGGCCCGGGGAACTATGGCTACACCTTC. This chain connects TRBV19 to TRBJ1-2; TRBD1 matches 7 bases. This CDR3 region has 15 residues. Germline CDR1 and CDR2: LNHDA and SQIVND (reference sequence). The V gene end was trimmed by 6 bases and the J gene end by 2 bases; junction bases not matched to a gene: 9. The whole variable domain, remainder taken from reference TRBV19 and TRBJ1-2, is DGGITQSPKYLFRKEGQNVTLSCEQNLNHDAMYWYRQDPGQGLRLIYYSQIVNDFQKGDIAEGYSVSREKKESFPLTVTSAQKNPTAFYLCASRWTGPGNYGYTFGSGTRLTVV.